This is a list of T cell receptor beta chains from one sample in a study of Tregs in tolerant kidney transplant recipients. Using immunoSEQ multiplex PCR, the repertoire was profiled, and TCRdb retains in-frame clones only, with some absent. The repertoire has about 240,000 clones, about 86% of them found once; the top ten carry roughly 0.67%. Sequenced input: CD4+ T cells from blood. The receptors come from a human donor in good health. The CDR3 runs from the conserved cysteine through the conserved F or W. Each record gives: D gene, V gene, CDR3 protein. D genes are given only for firm matches.

>NA|TRBV5-4
CASSWELDTQYF
>TRBD2|TRBV27
CASSSGGGLSGELFF
>NA|TRBV2
CASSWTEGSTGELFF
>NA|TRBV7-6
CASSLRPQESRSGELFF
>NA|TRBV6-5
CASSYSWQMAGETQYF
>NA|TRBV27
CASSLFQGSGANVLTF
>NA|TRBV7-3
CASSSTRIEQYF
>TRBD1|TRBV5-1
CASSLDRMNTGELFF
>NA|TRBV7-2
CASSRRGDYYGYTF
>NA|TRBV19
CASSRSSGANTGELFF
>TRBD2|TRBV5-1
CASSGGLAGAGYEQYF
>TRBD2|TRBV18
CASSPPPGRESYEQYF
>NA|TRBV10-3
CAISGQNSGNEQFF
>NA|TRBV19
CASSAQRGGVNTEAFF
>NA|TRBV7-9
CASSLVRVEYGYTF
>NA|TRBV4-1
CASSQAGVINEKLFF
>NA|TRBV19
CASTRAGRNTEAFF
>TRBD2|TRBV4-2
CASSQASGDRNEQFF
>NA|TRBV19
CASNPGGNYNEQFF
>NA|TRBV5-1
CASSLEGSHTGELFF
>NA|TRBV6-5
CASSYALAGQSYEQYF
>NA|TRBV7-9
CASSSFQGSATQAFF
>NA|TRBV6-1
CASSVGNTDTQYF
>NA|TRBV12-5
CASAEFSNQPQHF
>NA|TRBV19
CASRGTGLHEQYF
>TRBD1|TRBV7-9
CASSLATGQNTEAFF
>TRBD1|TRBV19
CASSPTGRGQRGYTF
>NA|TRBV2
CASNNYNEQFF
>TRBD2|TRBV6-6
CASSPGTSGRGNF
>TRBD1|TRBV27
CASSPHTGGDQPQHF
>TRBD1|TRBV5-1
CASKSPGTGNTGELFF
>TRBD2|TRBV9
CASSVVNGGAAEQFF
>NA|TRBV5-1
CASSLTGRYGYTF
>NA|TRBV6-1
CVASPAGGAYGYTF
>TRBD1|TRBV19
CASRTGRYNSPLHF
>TRBD1|TRBV18
CASSPGQGYHSPLHF
>NA|TRBV5-4
CASSLAGYTDTQYF
>NA|TRBV5-1
CASSLGYEYEQYF
>NA|TRBV19
CASSMSQGYEQYF
>NA|TRBV14
CASSHLGWGTDTQYF
>NA|TRBV6-5
CASTNGGYGYTF
>NA|TRBV29-1
CSVVGQGEETQYF
>TRBD1|TRBV2
CASRNIGQGYYEQYF
>NA|TRBV6-5
CASSYSIFEPNTEAFF
>TRBD1|TRBV11-3
CASSSTGGAYNEQFF
>NA|TRBV11-2
CASSLGTPLGTDTQYF
>NA|TRBV6-1
CASSKQGLNTEAFF
>NA|TRBV7-6
CASSTDPITDTQYF
>NA|TRBV18
CASSPVRDQPQHF
>TRBD2|TRBV5-1
CASSLVVAGGGETQYF
>NA|TRBV30
CAWRGAYNSPLHF
>TRBD2|TRBV4-2
CASSQDVGGADTQYF
>NA|TRBV7-2
CASSLDLTTSTDTQYF
>NA|TRBV5-1
CASSLAAQSTDTQYF
>TRBD2|TRBV30
CAWYRRGGSTDTQYF
>TRBD2|TRBV18
CASSPPTGGLFNEQFF
>NA|TRBV6-1
CASSDKGAPSNQPQHF
>TRBD2|TRBV9
CASSVRLAENEQFF
>NA|TRBV6-6
CASGGAHFPYEQYF
>NA|TRBV6-6
CASSSWSDQPQHF